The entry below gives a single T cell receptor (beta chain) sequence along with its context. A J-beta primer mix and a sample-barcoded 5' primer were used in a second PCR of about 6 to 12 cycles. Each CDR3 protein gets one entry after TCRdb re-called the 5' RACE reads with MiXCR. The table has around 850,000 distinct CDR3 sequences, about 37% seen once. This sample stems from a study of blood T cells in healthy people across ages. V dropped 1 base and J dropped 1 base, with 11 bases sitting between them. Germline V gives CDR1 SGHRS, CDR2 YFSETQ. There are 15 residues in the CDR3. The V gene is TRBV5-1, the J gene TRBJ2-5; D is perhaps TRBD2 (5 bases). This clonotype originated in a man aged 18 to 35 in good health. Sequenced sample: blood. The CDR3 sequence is CASSLSGPPQETQYF. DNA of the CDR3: TGCGCCAGCAGCTTGAGCGGACCCCCCCAAGAGACCCAGTACTTC.